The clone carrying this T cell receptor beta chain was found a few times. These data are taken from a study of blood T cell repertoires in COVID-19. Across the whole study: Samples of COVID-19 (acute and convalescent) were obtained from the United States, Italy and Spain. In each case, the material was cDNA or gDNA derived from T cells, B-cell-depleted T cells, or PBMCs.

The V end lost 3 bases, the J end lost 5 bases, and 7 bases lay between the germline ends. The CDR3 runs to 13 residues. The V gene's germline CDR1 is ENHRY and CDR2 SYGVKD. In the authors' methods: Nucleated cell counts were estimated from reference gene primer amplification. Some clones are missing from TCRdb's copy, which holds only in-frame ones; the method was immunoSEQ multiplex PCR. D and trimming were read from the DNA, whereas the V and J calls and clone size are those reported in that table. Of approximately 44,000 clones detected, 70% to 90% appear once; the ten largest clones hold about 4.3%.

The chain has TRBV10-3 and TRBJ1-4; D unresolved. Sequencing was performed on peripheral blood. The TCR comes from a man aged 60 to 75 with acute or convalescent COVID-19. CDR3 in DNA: TGTGCCATCAGTGATGGTGGCAATGAAAAACTGTTTTTT. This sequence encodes CAISDGGNEKLFF.